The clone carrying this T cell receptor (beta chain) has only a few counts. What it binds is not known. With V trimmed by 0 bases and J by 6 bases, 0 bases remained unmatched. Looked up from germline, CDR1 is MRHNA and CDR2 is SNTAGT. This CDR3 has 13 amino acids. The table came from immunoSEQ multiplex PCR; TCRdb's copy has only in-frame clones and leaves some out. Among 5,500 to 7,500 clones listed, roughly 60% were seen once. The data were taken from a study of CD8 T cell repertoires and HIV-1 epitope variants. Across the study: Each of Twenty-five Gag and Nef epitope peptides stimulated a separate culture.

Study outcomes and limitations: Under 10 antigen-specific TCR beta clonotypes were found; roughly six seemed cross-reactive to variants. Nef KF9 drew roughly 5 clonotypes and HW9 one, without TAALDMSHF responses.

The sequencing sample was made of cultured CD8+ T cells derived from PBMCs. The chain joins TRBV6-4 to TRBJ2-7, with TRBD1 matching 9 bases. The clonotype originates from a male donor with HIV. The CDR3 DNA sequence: TGTGCCAGCAGTGACTCGGACAGGGGCGAGCAGTACTTC. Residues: CASSDSDRGEQYF.